This T cell receptor (beta chain) appears in the sequencing data of a study of OX40 agonist ivuxolimab in advanced cancers. Study overall: Every 2 weeks, ivuxolimab was infused into the patients intravenously at between 0.01 and 10 mg/kg. Having had anti-PD-1, anti-PD-L1 or anti-CTLA-4 therapy before was allowed, and around 44% had some.

V dropped 2 bases and J dropped 3 bases, with 11 bases sitting between them. This CDR3 spans 14 amino acids. CDR1 and CDR2 (germline): SGHTA, FQGTGA. Repertoires were generated with immunoSEQ multiplex PCR, while TCRdb's copy carries only in-frame clones and drops some. The data hold some 60,000 clones, with about 90% observed a single time. A history of autoimmune disease or systemic immunosuppression excluded patients. Baseline was the first blood sampling point, followed by cycle 4 day 1 and cycle 7 day 1. The TCR comes from an adult with an advanced solid tumor such as melanoma, head and neck, liver or kidney cancer. This material consisted of CD4+ or CD8+ T cells sorted from blood, taken in a trial of the OX40 agonist ivuxolimab. The chain combines TRBV7-3 with TRBJ2-7; D uncertain. CDR3 protein: CASSLQALGYEQYF. CDR3 nucleotides: TGTGCCAGCAGCTTACAGGCCTTGGGCTACGAGCAGTACTTC.